This TCR beta chain appears in the sequencing data of a study of T cell changes during pregnancy in multiple sclerosis. Assay used: immunoSEQ multiplex PCR; TCRdb lists only in-frame clones, some missing. The sample holds 70,000 to 95,000 clones, almost 95% seen once. Germline values: CDR1 MNHEY, CDR2 SMNVEV (reference sequence). This CDR3 comprises 13 residues. V was pared by 4 bases and J by 1 base, with 8 bases between. Here the sequenced sample was peripheral blood, taken in the third trimester of pregnancy. J is TRBJ2-7 and V is TRBV27; D ambiguous. This sequence was found in a female donor with multiple sclerosis, enrolled in a pregnancy study. CDR3 coding DNA: TGTGCCAGCAGTTCTATGAAGTCCTACGAGCAGTACTTC. It codes for CASSSMKSYEQYF.